This TCR beta chain was recorded in a study of blood T cell repertoires in COVID-19. TCRdb's copy holds only in-frame clones and misses some; the assay was immunoSEQ multiplex PCR. The sample holds some 260,000 clones, approximately 86% seen once. Enrolled through a virtual design, the participants were between roughly 18 and 100 years of age and came from 24 US areas. The origin of this receptor is a woman in her 30s with acute COVID-19. Sequences were obtained from PBMCs or T cells enriched from blood (not recorded which).

The CDR3 is CASSLGPGWGATEAFF. In DNA form, the CDR3 reads TGTGCCAGCAGCTTAGGTCCGGGGTGGGGTGCGACTGAAGCTTTCTTT. The genes are TRBV11-2 and TRBJ1-1; D unresolved. The V and J ends lost 1 base and 5 bases respectively, with 17 bases between them. This CDR3 region has 16 residues. Germline values: CDR1 SGHAT, CDR2 FQNNGV. Full variable domain (rest looked up from reference TRBV11-2 and TRBJ1-1): EAGVAQSPRYKIIEKRQSVAFWCNPISGHATLYWYQQILGQGPKLLIQFQNNGVVDDSQLPKDRFSAERLKGVDSTLKIQPAKLEDSAVYLCASSLGPGWGATEAFFGQGTRLTVV.